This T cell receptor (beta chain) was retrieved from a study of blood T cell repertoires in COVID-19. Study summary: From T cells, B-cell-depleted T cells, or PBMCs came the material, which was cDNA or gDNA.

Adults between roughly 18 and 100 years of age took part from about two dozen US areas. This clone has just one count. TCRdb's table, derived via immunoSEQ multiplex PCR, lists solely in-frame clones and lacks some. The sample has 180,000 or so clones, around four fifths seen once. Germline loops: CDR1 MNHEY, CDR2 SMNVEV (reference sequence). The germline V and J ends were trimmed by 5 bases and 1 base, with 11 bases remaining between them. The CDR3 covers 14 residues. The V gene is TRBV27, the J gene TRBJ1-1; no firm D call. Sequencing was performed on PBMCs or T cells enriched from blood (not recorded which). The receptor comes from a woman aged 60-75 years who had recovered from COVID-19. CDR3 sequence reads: CASSSRETNTEAFF. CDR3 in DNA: TGTGCCAGCAGTAGTAGGGAGACGAACACTGAAGCTTTCTTT.